This TCR beta chain was profiled in a study of OX40 agonist ivuxolimab in advanced cancers. Overall study results and limits: The CD4+ and CD8+ T cells in the blood had expanded clonally by week 6 at 0.1 to 3.0 mg/kg.

Comments on this clone: What it recognizes is unknown.

Only in-frame clones appear in the TCRdb table, and some are missing; sequencing was by immunoSEQ multiplex PCR. Of 100,000 to 150,000 clones listed, about 93% are singletons. CDR3 size: 13 residues. Trimming stripped 7 bases from V and 5 bases from J, with 11 bases between. Germline loops: CDR1 MDHEN, CDR2 SYDVKM. Source: CD4+ or CD8+ T cells sorted from blood, taken in a trial of the OX40 agonist ivuxolimab. The chain uses TRBV28 and TRBJ2-2; D not resolved. The receptor comes from an adult with an advanced solid tumor such as melanoma, head and neck, liver or kidney cancer. The CDR3 is CASTDPPTGELFF. The CDR3 nucleotides are TGTGCCAGCACCGACCCCCCGACCGGGGAGCTGTTTTTT.